This entry describes one T cell receptor beta chain. Its cognate antigen has yet to be identified. No per-base quality is available; no much larger clone lies one base away. The record originates from a study of neoadjuvant nivolumab and ipilimumab in lung cancer (dated by TCRdb to about 2020). Background for the entire study: Nivolumab was administered intravenously at 3 mg/kg on days 1, 15 and 29, and in the combination arm ipilimumab 1 mg/kg was added on day 1 only. The primary trial endpoint was the major pathologic response (MPR) rate in the intention-to-treat population in each study arm. The trial treated some 44 patients with operable NSCLC: about 23 were randomized to nivolumab monotherapy and approximately 20 to nivolumab plus ipilimumab. TCR repertoires were compared between pretherapy (baseline) peripheral blood and tumors resected at surgery after neoadjuvant immune checkpoint blockade. Seven patients had matched pretherapy and resected tumor pairs analyzed, with four treated with nivolumab and three with nivolumab plus ipilimumab. The paper's findings and limits, for the study overall: A small number of samples underwent TCR sequencing. From pretherapy to surgery, increases in tumor T-cell richness and clonality were observed in three of three dual-therapy tumors but in only two of four nivolumab-treated tumors. Resected tumors had greater TCR richness and clonality than tumor-adjacent uninvolved lung, and increases were observed in more dual-therapy-treated tumors. No significant correlation was found between TCR clonality and pathologic tumor regression, and only one major-pathologic-response sample was available for the clonality analysis. A positive correlation was observed between pretherapy blood TCR richness and richness in tumors resected after neoadjuvant therapy (Spearman R of about 0.83).

Library creation used the immunoSEQ multiplex PCR assay. The paper's processing steps were these. Repertoires were summarized in terms of richness and clonality, and significantly expanded and contracted clones between pre- and post-therapy samples were identified. The table was pulled from immuneACCESS by TCRdb, which kept in-frame rearrangements only. Such tables lose some clones; where checked, under half of the loss comes from unresolved V genes, and the rest has no known cause. Clone size and the V and J calls come from that table; the DNA yielded D and trimming. The sample table records more than 40,000 clones; approximately 90% of these occur just once. About 3.5% of the sample is taken by the ten largest. What this sample's time point label stands for: pretherapy, before neoadjuvant immune checkpoint inhibitors. The samples were obtained from NEOSTAR, a phase 2 randomized trial that tested neoadjuvant nivolumab or nivolumab plus ipilimumab, followed by surgery, in operable NSCLC.

Trimming at the junction amounts to 4 bases on V and 5 bases on J, and the germline ends lie 26 bases apart. Measured from the cysteine to the phenylalanine, the CDR3 is 18 residues long. CDR3 DNA is the only sequence kept; it has 54 bases, read in frame from the first base. In the germline V gene, CDR1 corresponds to SNHLY and CDR2 to FYNNEI. This sequence originates from an adult with non-small cell lung cancer. Some clones in this sample may be carry-over from other donors' samples. Recombination connected TRBV2 to TRBJ1-1, with no D gene named confidently. The sample in question was blood, obtained before neoadjuvant nivolumab, alone or with ipilimumab. The CDR3 in this case is CASSGGSPWTAGGTEAFF. Here is the DNA: TGTGCCAGCAGTGGAGGTTCGCCCTGGACCGCCGGTGGAACTGAAGCTTTCTTT.